A single TCR beta chain is shown here with its context. Its antigen is currently unknown. Naive CD8 cells lacked CD45RO and underwent positive selection for CCR7, leaving out terminally differentiated effector memory CD45RA+ cells. Assay: immunoSEQ multiplex PCR; the TCRdb copy retains only in-frame clones and omits some. The sample has 750,000 to 1,000,000 clones; 80% to 95% are singletons. The sample originates from a study of shared clonotypes between healthy human individuals. Study observations and caveats: Generation probabilities of non-shared clonotypes were lower (relative to those shared by all four donors). Donor scarcity curtailed the genetic and exposure-history diversity represented herein.

The CDR3 length is 13 residues. Trimming shortened V by 4 bases and J by 2 bases, and 8 bases separated the two germline ends. CDR1 and CDR2 from the germline V gene are SEHNR and FQNEAQ (reference sequence). The source material was naive CD8+ T cells sorted from blood. V and J are TRBV7-9 and TRBJ1-2; D uncertain. This sequence originates from a man aged 25-40 years in good health. CDR3 loop: CASSYSENYGYTF. The CDR3 DNA reads TGTGCCAGCAGCTATAGCGAGAACTATGGCTACACCTTC.